A single sample gave rise to the 21 T cell receptor beta chains below, sequenced in a study of CD8+ T cells in alopecia areata. The treatment denotes: oral pan-JAK inhibitor, 5-10 mg twice daily. Reverse transcribed after extraction, RNA yielded cDNA as the sequencing template. Here immunoSEQ multiplex PCR was the method, and the copy in TCRdb shows in-frame clones only, minus some. Of approximately 200,000 clones detected, around two fifths appear once; the ten largest clones hold 2% to 3%. The sequences come from CD4+ T cells sorted from blood, collected at approximately week 39, from a patient treated with tofacitinib. All receptors derive from a human donor with alopecia areata.

This clone has just a few counts. This chain joins TRBV7-9 and TRBJ1-4; D is uncertain. With 1 base removed from V and 7 bases from J, the gap between germline ends came to 16 bases. The CDR3 length is 16 residues. Per the germline V gene, CDR1 is SEHNR and CDR2 is FQNEAQ (reference sequence). CDR3 loop: CASSLVVGGGREKLFF. CDR3 nucleotides: TGTGCCAGCAGCTTAGTAGTAGGAGGAGGGCGTGAAAAACTGTTTTTT.

The chain is built from TRBV18 and TRBJ2-5, with TRBD2 matching 7 bases. This CDR3 has 17 amino acids. Per the germline V gene, CDR1 is KGHSH and CDR2 is LQKENI. V dropped 0 bases and J dropped 2; count of bases not matched to a gene: 9. The CDR3 reads CASSPPKRASGQETQYF. CDR3 DNA sequence: TGTGCCAGCTCACCACCTAAGAGGGCTAGCGGACAAGAGACCCAGTACTTC.

The sample holds one count of this clone. The rearrangement joins TRBV30 to TRBJ1-4; TRBD1 aligns across 8 bases. CDR3 length equals 14 residues. Unmatched junction bases numbered 10, after V lost 6 bases and J lost 7 bases. The germline gives CDR1 GTSNPN, CDR2 SVGIG (reference sequence). This chain's CDR3 is CACRWDRWGEKLFF. The CDR3 DNA is TGTGCCTGCCGGTGGGACAGGTGGGGTGAAAAACTGTTTTTT. The full variable domain, completed using reference TRBV30 and TRBJ1-4, is SQTIHQWPATLVQPVGSPLSLECTVEGTSNPNLYWYRQAAGRGLQLLFYSVGIGQISSEVPQNLSASRPQDRQFILSSKKLLLSDSGFYLCACRWDRWGEKLFFGSGTQLSVL.

This clone came up a few times. The gene calls are TRBV4-1 and TRBJ2-7; D unresolved. This CDR3 contains 13 residues. The germline CDR1 and CDR2 sequences are MGHRA and YSYEKL. V lost 0 bases and J 10 bases, leaving 13 bases between the germline ends. Here the CDR3 DNA reads TGCGCCAGCAGCCAAGAATCCACCGGGTTCCAGTACTTC. It translates to CASSQESTGFQYF.

This clone was counted once. The rearrangement joins TRBV5-1 to TRBJ2-4; no definite D call. Germline CDR1 and CDR2: SGHRS and YFSETQ. V was cut by 0 bases and J by 2 bases, with 12 bases left in between. The CDR3 totals 16 residues. CDR3 coding DNA: TGCGCCAGCAGCTTGGTCGCGGCAGGAACCAAAAACATTCAGTACTTC. Translated, it gives CASSLVAAGTKNIQYF. The full variable domain, completed using reference TRBV5-1 and TRBJ2-4, is KAGVTQTPRYLIKTRGQQVTLSCSPISGHRSVSWYQQTPGQGLQFLFEYFSETQRNKGNFPGRFSGRQFSNSRSEMNVSTLELGDSALYLCASSLVAAGTKNIQYFGAGTRLSVL.

The V gene is TRBV30, the J gene TRBJ1-1; D is unclear. Looked up from germline, CDR1 is GTSNPN and CDR2 is SVGIG (reference sequence). This CDR3 contains 13 residues. Deletions cut 2 bases from V and 3 bases from J, with 10 bases between. CDR3 loop: CAWSRAAYTEAFF. The CDR3 region has the DNA TGTGCCTGGAGTAGGGCAGCGTACACTGAAGCTTTCTTT.

The rearrangement joins TRBV30 to TRBJ2-7; 8 nucleotides line up with TRBD2. Trimming took 2 bases from V and 4 from J; bases not matched to a gene: 10. CDR1 and CDR2 (germline): GTSNPN, SVGIG (reference sequence). The CDR3 runs to 15 residues. The DNA for the CDR3 is TGTGCCTGGAGTCAAGGTAGCGGGAACGGTTACGAGCAGTACTTC. Amino acid sequence: CAWSQGSGNGYEQYF.

The chain links TRBV27 to TRBJ2-2; D gene uncertain. V lost 5 bases, J lost 1 base, and 8 bases lay in between. This CDR3 is built from 14 residues. Germline V gene lookup returns CDR1 MNHEY and CDR2 SMNVEV (reference sequence). Here the CDR3 reads CASSPNWNTGELFF. The CDR3 DNA sequence: TGTGCCAGCAGTCCTAATTGGAACACCGGGGAGCTGTTTTTT.

The V and J genes are TRBV13 and TRBJ1-4; the match to TRBD1 covers 8 bases. Germline loops: CDR1 PRHDT, CDR2 FYEKMQ (reference sequence). V was pared by 2 bases and J by 5 bases, with 4 bases of the junction left unmatched. The CDR3 totals 15 residues. The DNA of the CDR3 is TGTGCCAGCAGCTTAACCTGGACAGGGAATGAAAAACTGTTTTTT. It codes for CASSLTWTGNEKLFF.

This rearrangement joins TRBV7-9 to TRBJ2-3; D assignment may be TRBD1 or TRBD2 (5 bases each). Trimming took off 3 bases at V and 4 bases at J, with 11 bases between the two ends. The CDR3 spans 14 residues. CDR1 is SEHNR, CDR2 FQNEAQ, per germline (reference sequence). The CDR3 region is CASSFRGVPDTQYF. The DNA of the CDR3 is TGTGCCAGCAGCTTCCGAGGGGTCCCAGATACGCAGTATTTT.

The rearrangement links TRBV27 to TRBJ2-7; 11 bases align to TRBD2. Unmatched junction bases numbered 4, after V lost 4 bases and J lost 2 bases. The CDR3 loop spans 15 amino acids. Germline lookup yields CDR1 MNHEY and CDR2 SMNVEV (reference sequence). The CDR3 nucleotides read TGTGCCAGCAGTTACCGACTAGCGGGGCCCTACGAGCAGTACTTC. As protein: CASSYRLAGPYEQYF.

This clone appeared a single time. This rearrangement joins TRBV29-1 to TRBJ1-1; D is ambiguous. The CDR3 covers 10 residues. The V end lost 7 bases, the J end lost 3 bases, and 6 bases lay between the germline ends. Germline lookup yields CDR1 SQVTM and CDR2 ANQGSEA. Here the CDR3 reads CSGQDTEAFF. The CDR3 DNA is TGCAGCGGGCAAGACACTGAAGCTTTCTTT.

The J gene is TRBJ1-5, the V gene TRBV28; TRBD1 aligns across 9 bases. Trimming removed 5 bases from V and 5 bases from J; junction bases left unmatched: 7. Germline V CDR1 and CDR2: MDHEN, SYDVKM. The CDR3 extends over 15 amino acids. The DNA of the CDR3 is TGTGCCAGCAGTACCATCACAGGGGGCTATCAGCCCCAGCATTTT. Its translation is CASSTITGGYQPQHF.

A few counts support this clone. The V call is TRBV28, the J call TRBJ2-7, with 7 bases that match TRBD1. This CDR3 contains 14 residues. Germline lookup yields CDR1 MDHEN and CDR2 SYDVKM. The J segment lost 1 base and the V segment lost 7 bases, leaving 7 bases of the junction unmatched. DNA of the CDR3: TGTGCCAGCAACTCACCGGGACAGTCCTACGAGCAGTACTTC. Translating it yields CASNSPGQSYEQYF.

This clone was observed a few times. The sample holds other DNA sequences that translate to the same CDR3. The chain couples TRBV29-1 to TRBJ2-1; D is unclear. CDR1 is SQVTM, CDR2 ANQGSEA, per germline. The length of the CDR3 is 11 residues. V was trimmed by 4 bases and J by 4 bases, leaving 5 bases between them. CDR3 loop: CSVGLYNEQFF. DNA for the CDR3: TGCAGCGTTGGCCTTTACAATGAGCAGTTCTTC.

V is TRBV30 and J is TRBJ2-3; 10 nucleotides agree with TRBD1. The CDR3 spans 15 residues. CDR1 is GTSNPN, CDR2 SVGIG, per germline (reference sequence). Germline trimming cut 2 bases from V and 5 bases from J; bases unmatched to any gene: 7. CDR3 region: CAWSQDRGFQDTQYF. CDR3 sequence (DNA): TGTGCCTGGAGTCAGGACAGGGGGTTTCAAGATACGCAGTATTTT. The full variable domain, with the rest looked up from reference TRBV30 and TRBJ2-3, is SQTIHQWPATLVQPVGSPLSLECTVEGTSNPNLYWYRQAAGRGLQLLFYSVGIGQISSEVPQNLSASRPQDRQFILSSKKLLLSDSGFYLCAWSQDRGFQDTQYFGPGTRLTVL.

In its sample, this clone was seen a few times. This chain connects TRBV20-1 to TRBJ2-3; perhaps TRBD2 as D (5 bases). V dropped 6 bases and J dropped 8 bases, with 12 bases sitting between them. CDR1 DFQATT and CDR2 SNEGSKA come from the germline V gene (reference sequence). This CDR3 has 11 amino acids. The CDR3 DNA is TGCAGTGCGAGGGCCTCGGGTACGCAGTATTTT. Protein: CSARASGTQYF.

This clone appeared a few times. This chain joins TRBV18 and TRBJ2-1, with D uncertain. Germline-derived CDR1 and CDR2 are KGHSH and LQKENI. The V gene lost 2 bases and the J gene lost 2 bases, with 10 bases spanning the gap. This CDR3 comprises 15 residues. CDR3 coding DNA: TGTGCCAGCTCACCATTCCAGAAGGCCTACAATGAGCAGTTCTTC. Amino acids: CASSPFQKAYNEQFF.

In DNA, the CDR3 is TGTGCCAGCAGTCCGGGGGCCCAAGAGACCCAGTACTTC. It codes for CASSPGAQETQYF. The chain has TRBV11-2 and TRBJ2-5; D possibly matches TRBD1 or TRBD2 (6 bases each). The germline V gene encodes CDR1 SGHAT and CDR2 FQNNGV. The germline V and J ends were trimmed by 6 bases and 1 base, with 9 bases remaining between them. This CDR3 has 13 amino acids.

This sequence joins TRBV6-6 and TRBJ2-7; D is ambiguous. This CDR3 contains 13 residues. CDR1 is MNHNY, CDR2 SVGAGI, per germline (reference sequence). The V gene lost 7 bases and the J gene lost 2 bases, with 12 bases spanning the gap. This CDR3 reads CASTAGVTYEQYF. The CDR3 nucleotides are TGTGCCAGCACCGCAGGCGTGACCTACGAGCAGTACTTC.

This chain joins TRBV29-1 and TRBJ1-5; D not resolved. The CDR3 has 13 residues. Germline V gives CDR1 SQVTM, CDR2 ANQGSEA. Trimming shortened V by 4 bases and J by 2 bases, and 9 bases separated the two germline ends. DNA of the CDR3: TGCAGCGTTGGGGGATGGGGCAATCAGCCCCAGCATTTT. Its protein is CSVGGWGNQPQHF.